This T cell receptor (beta chain) is drawn from a study of Ad26.COV2.S vaccination and SARS-CoV-2 variants. Trimming shortened V by 3 bases and J by 5 bases, and 9 bases separated the two germline ends. Germline V gene lookup returns CDR1 KGHDR and CDR2 SFDVKD. The CDR3 runs to 14 residues. Points on this clone: Its cognate antigen is unknown.

Study results and caveats: People given the vaccine had a wider spike-specific TCR breadth than placebo recipients did. Substantial breadth was reportedly displayed by spike-specific CD8+ and CD4+ T cell responses after vaccination.

Treatment described: about 20 received Ad26.COV2.S at low or high dose, single or two shots; several received placebo; per-sample allocation not given. Specimens were obtained on day 63 following the first vaccine or placebo injection. The table came from immunoSEQ multiplex PCR; TCRdb's copy has only in-frame clones and leaves some out. Of about 480,000 clones listed, roughly 87% are singletons. The clonotype was recovered from a person aged 18 to 59 who received the Ad26.COV2.S COVID-19 vaccine or a placebo. The chain joins TRBV24-1 to TRBJ2-2, with D tentatively TRBD1 (6 bases). The specimen was peripheral blood, collected in a trial of Ad26.COV2.S vaccine versus placebo. In nucleotides, the CDR3 is TGTGCCACCAGTGATAACAGGGTAACCGGGGAGCTGTTTTTT. Translation gives CATSDNRVTGELFF.